Below are 2 T cell receptor beta chains sequenced from a single sample in a study of T-cell reconstitution after alpha-beta-depleted transplantation in children. Unique molecular identifiers tagged the TCRbeta library. TCRdb processed the PCR reads anew with MiXCR; each CDR3 protein has one entry. The table records around 370,000 distinct CDR3 sequences, around 16% of them present only once. The input for sequencing was PBMCs, mostly from graft donor cells, taken 360 days after TCRalphabeta/CD19-depleted stem cell transplant. The receptors stem from a male patient between 2 and 15 years old who had a stem cell transplant for acute lymphoblastic leukemia, so the T cells may come from the graft donor.

This clonotype was observed a handful of times. The rearrangement joins TRBV20-1 to TRBJ2-1; 9 bases map to TRBD1. Per the germline V gene, CDR1 is DFQATT and CDR2 is SNEGSKA (reference sequence). V lost 0 bases and J lost 10; bases outside the gene matches: 10. The CDR3 runs to 15 residues. CDR3 protein: CSARDPLTGGGEQFF. The CDR3 nucleotides are TGCAGTGCTAGAGATCCCTTGACAGGGGGTGGGGAGCAGTTCTTC.

V is TRBV4-2 and J is TRBJ2-3, with D possibly TRBD2 on 5 matching bases. The CDR3 spans 15 residues. Trimming took off 1 base at V and 3 bases at J, with 11 bases between the two ends. Germline CDR1 and CDR2: LGHNA and YNFKEQ. This CDR3 is CASSQGVGATDTQYF. The CDR3 coding sequence is TGTGCCAGCAGCCAAGGCGTGGGAGCTACAGATACGCAGTATTTT.